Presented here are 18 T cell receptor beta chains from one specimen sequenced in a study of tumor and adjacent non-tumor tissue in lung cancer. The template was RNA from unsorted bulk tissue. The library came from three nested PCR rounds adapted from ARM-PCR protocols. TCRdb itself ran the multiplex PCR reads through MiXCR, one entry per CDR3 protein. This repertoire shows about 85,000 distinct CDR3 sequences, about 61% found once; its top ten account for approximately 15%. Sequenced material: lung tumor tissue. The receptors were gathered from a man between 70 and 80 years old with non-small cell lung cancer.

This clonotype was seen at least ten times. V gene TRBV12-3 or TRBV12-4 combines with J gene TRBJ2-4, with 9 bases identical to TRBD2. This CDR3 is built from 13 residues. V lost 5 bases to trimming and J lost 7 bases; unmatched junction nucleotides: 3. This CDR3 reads CASSGAGGNIQYF. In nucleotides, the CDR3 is TGTGCCAGCAGTGGGGCGGGAGGGAACATTCAGTACTTC.

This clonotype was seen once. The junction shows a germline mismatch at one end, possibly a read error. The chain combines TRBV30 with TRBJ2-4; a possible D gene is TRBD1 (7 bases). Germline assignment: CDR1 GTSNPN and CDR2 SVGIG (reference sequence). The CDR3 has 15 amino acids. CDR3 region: CARSVQGGMKNIQYF. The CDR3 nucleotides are TGTGCCCGGAGTGTGCAGGGGGGAATGAAAAACATTCAGTACTTC.

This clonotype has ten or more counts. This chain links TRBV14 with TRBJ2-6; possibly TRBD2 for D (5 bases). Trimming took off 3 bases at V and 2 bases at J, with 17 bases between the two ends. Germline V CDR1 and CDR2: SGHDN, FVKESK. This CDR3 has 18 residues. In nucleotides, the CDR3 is TGTGCCAGCAGCCATCGAGGGAACTCCTATACTGGGGCCAACGTCCTGACTTTC. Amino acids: CASSHRGNSYTGANVLTF. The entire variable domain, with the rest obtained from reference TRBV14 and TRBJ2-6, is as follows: EAGVTQFPSHSVIEKGQTVTLRCDPISGHDNLYWYRRVMGKEIKFLLHFVKESKQDESGMPNNRFLAERTGGTYSTLKVQPAELEDSGVYFCASSHRGNSYTGANVLTFGAGSRLTVL.

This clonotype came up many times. The CDR3 region is CSARADSNQPQHF. Here the CDR3 DNA reads TGCAGTGCTAGGGCCGATAGCAATCAGCCCCAGCATTTT. The chain links TRBV20-1 to TRBJ1-5; D gene ambiguous. Trimming pared 3 bases from V and 0 bases from J, leaving 6 bases between. CDR3 length: 13 amino acids. Germline V gives CDR1 DFQATT, CDR2 SNEGSKA (reference sequence).

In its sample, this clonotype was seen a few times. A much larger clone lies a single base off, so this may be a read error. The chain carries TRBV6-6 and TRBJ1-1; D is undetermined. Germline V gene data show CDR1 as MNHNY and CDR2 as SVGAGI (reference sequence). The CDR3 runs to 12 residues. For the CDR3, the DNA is TGTGCCAACAGTTACTCGCGGACTGAAGCTTTCTTT. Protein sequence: CANSYSRTEAFF.

The CDR3 bases are TGCAGTGTTCGAAGCTCTGGGGCCAACGTCCTGACTTTC. Amino acid sequence: CSVRSSGANVLTF. The V gene is TRBV20-1, the J gene TRBJ2-6; no firm D call. The germline V and J ends were trimmed by 7 bases and 0 bases, with 7 bases remaining between them. Per the germline V gene, CDR1 is DFQATT and CDR2 is SNEGSKA (reference sequence). The CDR3 spans 13 residues.

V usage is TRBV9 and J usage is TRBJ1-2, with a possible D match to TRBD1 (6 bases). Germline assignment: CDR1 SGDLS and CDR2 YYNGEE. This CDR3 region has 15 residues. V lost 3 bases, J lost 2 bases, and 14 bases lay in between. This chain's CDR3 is CASSELNRGNYGYTF. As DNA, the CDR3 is TGTGCCAGCAGCGAGCTCAATAGGGGGAACTATGGCTACACCTTC.

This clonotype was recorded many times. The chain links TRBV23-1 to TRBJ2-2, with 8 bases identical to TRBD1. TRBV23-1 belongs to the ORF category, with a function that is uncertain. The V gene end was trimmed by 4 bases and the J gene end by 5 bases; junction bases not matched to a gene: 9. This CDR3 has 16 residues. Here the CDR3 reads CASSPQGRGRTGELFF. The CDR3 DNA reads TGCGCCAGCAGTCCGCAGGGCAGGGGGCGAACCGGGGAGCTGTTTTTT.

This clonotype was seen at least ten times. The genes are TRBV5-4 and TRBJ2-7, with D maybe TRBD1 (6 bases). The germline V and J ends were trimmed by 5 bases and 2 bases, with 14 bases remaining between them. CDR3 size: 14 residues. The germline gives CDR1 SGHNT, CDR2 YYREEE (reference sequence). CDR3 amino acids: CASRVDSGAYEQYF. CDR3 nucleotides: TGTGCCAGCAGGGTGGACAGCGGAGCCTACGAGCAGTACTTC.

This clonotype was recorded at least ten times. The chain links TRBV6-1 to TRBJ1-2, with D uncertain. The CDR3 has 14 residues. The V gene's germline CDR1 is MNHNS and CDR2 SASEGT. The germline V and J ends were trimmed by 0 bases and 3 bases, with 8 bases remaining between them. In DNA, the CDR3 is TGTGCCAGCAGTGAAGCCCCAGGTGACTATGGCTACACCTTC. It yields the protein CASSEAPGDYGYTF.

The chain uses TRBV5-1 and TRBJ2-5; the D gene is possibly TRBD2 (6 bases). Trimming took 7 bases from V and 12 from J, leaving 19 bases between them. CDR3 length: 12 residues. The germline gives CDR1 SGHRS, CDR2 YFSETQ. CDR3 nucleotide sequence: TGCGCCAGCGGCTCGGGGGAGTGGCCCGAGTACTTC. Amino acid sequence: CASGSGEWPEYF.

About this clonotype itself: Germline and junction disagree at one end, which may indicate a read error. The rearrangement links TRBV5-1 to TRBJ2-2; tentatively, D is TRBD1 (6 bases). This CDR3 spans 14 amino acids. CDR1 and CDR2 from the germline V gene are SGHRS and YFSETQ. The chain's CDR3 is CASRDSLNIGELFF. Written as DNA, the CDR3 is TGCGCCAGCAGGGACAGCCTAAACATCGGGGAGCTGTTTTTT. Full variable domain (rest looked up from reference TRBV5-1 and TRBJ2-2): KAGVTQTPRYLIKTRGQQVTLSCSPISGHRSVSWYQQTPGQGLQFLFEYFSETQRNKGNFPGRFSGRQFSNSRSEMNVSTLELGDSALYLCASRDSLNIGELFFGEGSRLTVL.

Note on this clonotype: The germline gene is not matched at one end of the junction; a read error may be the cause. For the CDR3, the DNA is TGCAGCGCCCAGCGTACAGGGGGATGGAACACCGGGGAGCTGTATTTT. Its translation: CSAQRTGGWNTGELYF. The chain is built from TRBV29-1 and TRBJ2-2; 8 nucleotides agree with TRBD1. The CDR3 sequence is 16 residues long. Germline V gene data show CDR1 as SQVTM and CDR2 as ANQGSEA.

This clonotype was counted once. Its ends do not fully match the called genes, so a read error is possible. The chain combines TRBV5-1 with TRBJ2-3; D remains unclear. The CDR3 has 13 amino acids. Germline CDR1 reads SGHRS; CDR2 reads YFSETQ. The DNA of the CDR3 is TGCGCCAGCAATCAGCTAATTACAGATACACAGTATTTT. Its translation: CASNQLITDTQYF.

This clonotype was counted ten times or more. Here the CDR3 reads CASSRTSTSGYEQYF. The CDR3 nucleotides are TGTGCCAGCAGCCGCACTAGCACGTCCGGTTACGAGCAGTACTTC. The gene calls are TRBV7-8 and TRBJ2-7; weak D call: TRBD2 (6 bases). Per germline, CDR1 SGHVS and CDR2 FQNEAQ. V lost 5 bases and J 4 bases, leaving 18 bases between the germline ends. This CDR3 comprises 15 residues.

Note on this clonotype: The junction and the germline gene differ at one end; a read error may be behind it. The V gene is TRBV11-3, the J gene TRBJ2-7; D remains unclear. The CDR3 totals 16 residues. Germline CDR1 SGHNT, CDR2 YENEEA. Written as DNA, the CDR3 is TGTGCCAGTAGCCTAGGTCGAACCAGGAGCTCCTACGAACAGTACTTC. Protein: CASSLGRTRSSYEQYF.

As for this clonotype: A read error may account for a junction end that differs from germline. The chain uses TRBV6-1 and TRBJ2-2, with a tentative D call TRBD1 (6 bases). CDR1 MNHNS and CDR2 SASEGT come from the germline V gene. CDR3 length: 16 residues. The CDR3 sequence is CASSDSQGLYTGELFF. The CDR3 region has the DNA TGTGCCAGCAGTGATTCACAGGGTTTGTACACCGGGGAGCTGTTTTTC.

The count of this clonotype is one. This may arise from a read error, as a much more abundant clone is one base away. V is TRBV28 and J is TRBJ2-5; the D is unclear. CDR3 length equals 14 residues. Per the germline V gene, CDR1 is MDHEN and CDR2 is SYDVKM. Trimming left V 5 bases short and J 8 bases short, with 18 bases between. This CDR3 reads CASSEMSSQGTQYF. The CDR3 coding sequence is TGTGCCAGCAGTGAGATGTCCAGCCAAGGAACCCAGTACTTC.